The source of this TCR beta chain is a study of CD8 T cells in Susac syndrome. Overall study: Patients with Susac syndrome who were sequenced included over five with active disease and roughly 8 in remission. Whole-study results and caveats: Clonal expansion was missing from Susac syndrome CD4+ T cell repertoires.

Regarding this clonotype: Its antigen remains unknown.

It was with random hexamers that roughly 0.5 to 1 ug RNA was reverse transcribed. Amplification of TCR beta CDR3 used immunoSEQ multiplex PCR across 54 Vbeta and 13 Jbeta. TCRdb ran MiXCR on the immunoSEQ multiplex PCR reads and lists one entry per CDR3 protein. There are more than 85,000 distinct CDR3 sequences in the sample; about 95% occur only once, and roughly 0.31% lies in the top ten. Germline V gives CDR1 DFQATT, CDR2 SNEGSKA (reference sequence). This CDR3 contains 13 residues. Trimming cost V 7 bases and J 2 bases, with 15 bases left between them. The specimen sequenced was CD4+ T cells from PBMCs. This sequence originates from a human donor with Susac syndrome. The chain couples TRBV20-1 to TRBJ2-7; possible D gene TRBD1, 5 bases. CDR3 nucleotides: TGCAGTGTTAAGACAGTTTGGACCTACGAGCAGTACTTC. Translation: CSVKTVWTYEQYF.